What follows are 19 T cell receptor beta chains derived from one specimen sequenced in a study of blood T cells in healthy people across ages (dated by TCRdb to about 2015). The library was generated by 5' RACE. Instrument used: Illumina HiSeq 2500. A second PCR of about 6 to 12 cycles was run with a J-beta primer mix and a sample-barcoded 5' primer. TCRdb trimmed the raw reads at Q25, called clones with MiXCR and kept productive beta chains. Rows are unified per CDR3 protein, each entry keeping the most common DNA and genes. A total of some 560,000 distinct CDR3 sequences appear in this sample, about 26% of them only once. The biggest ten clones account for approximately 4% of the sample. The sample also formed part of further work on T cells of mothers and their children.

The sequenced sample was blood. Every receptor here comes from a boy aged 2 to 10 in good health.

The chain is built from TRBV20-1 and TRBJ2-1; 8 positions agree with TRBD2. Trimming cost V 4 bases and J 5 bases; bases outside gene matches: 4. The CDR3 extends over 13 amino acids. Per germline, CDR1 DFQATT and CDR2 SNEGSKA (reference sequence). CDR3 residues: CSATLAGNNEQFF. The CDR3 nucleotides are TGCAGTGCTACCCTAGCGGGTAACAATGAGCAGTTCTTC.

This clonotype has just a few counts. This chain's CDR3 is CSVGGQPMTDYGYTF. CDR3 coding DNA: TGCAGCGTGGGGGGACAGCCAATGACTGACTATGGCTACACCTTC. V usage is TRBV29-1 and J usage is TRBJ1-2; 7 nucleotides line up with TRBD1. CDR3 length equals 15 residues. V shed 6 bases and J 3 bases; nucleotides not matched to a gene: 13. In germline, CDR1 is SQVTM, CDR2 ANQGSEA. Full variable domain (rest looked up from reference TRBV29-1 and TRBJ1-2): SAVISQKPSRDICQRGTSLTIQCQVDSQVTMMFWYRQQPGQSLTLIATANQGSEATYESGFVIDKFPISRPNLTFSTLTVSNMSPEDSSIYLCSVGGQPMTDYGYTFGSGTRLTVV.

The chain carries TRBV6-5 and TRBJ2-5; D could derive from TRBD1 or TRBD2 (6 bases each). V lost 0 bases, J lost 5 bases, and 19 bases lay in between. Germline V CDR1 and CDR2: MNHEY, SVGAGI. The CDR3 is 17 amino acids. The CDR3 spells CASSYSKYSKGGETQYF. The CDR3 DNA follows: TGTGCCAGCAGTTACTCGAAGTACAGTAAAGGGGGGGAGACCCAGTACTTC.

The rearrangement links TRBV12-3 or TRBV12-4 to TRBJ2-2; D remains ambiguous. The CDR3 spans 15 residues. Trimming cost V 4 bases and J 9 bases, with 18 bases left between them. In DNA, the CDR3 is TGTGCCAGCAGTTCCCCCCCGGGCTTCAAGAGGGAGCTGTTTTTT. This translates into CASSSPPGFKRELFF.

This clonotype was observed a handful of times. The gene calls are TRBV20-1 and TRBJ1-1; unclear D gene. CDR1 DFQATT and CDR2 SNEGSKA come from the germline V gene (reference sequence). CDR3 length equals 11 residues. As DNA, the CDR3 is TGCAGACCCCACGCTAAGGCGGAAGCTTTCTTT. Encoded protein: CRPHAKAEAFF.

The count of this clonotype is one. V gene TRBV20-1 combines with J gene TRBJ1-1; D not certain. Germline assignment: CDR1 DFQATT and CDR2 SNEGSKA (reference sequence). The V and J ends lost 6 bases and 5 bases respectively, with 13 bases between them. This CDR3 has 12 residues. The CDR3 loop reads CSAPGVRTEAFF. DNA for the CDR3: TGCAGTGCCCCCGGGGTCCGGACTGAAGCTTTCTTT.

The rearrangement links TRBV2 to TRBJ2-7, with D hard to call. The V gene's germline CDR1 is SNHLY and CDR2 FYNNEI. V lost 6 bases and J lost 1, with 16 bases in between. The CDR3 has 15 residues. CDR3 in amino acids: CASSQPGHTSYEQYF. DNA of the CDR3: TGTGCCAGCAGCCAACCGGGCCACACGTCCTACGAGCAGTACTTC.

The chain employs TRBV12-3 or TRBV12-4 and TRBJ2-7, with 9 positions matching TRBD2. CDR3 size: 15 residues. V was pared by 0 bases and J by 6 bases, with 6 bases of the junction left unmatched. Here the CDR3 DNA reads TGTGCCAGCAGTTTAGCGGGCGGGAGGGGTCGCGAGCAGTACTTC. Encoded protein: CASSLAGGRGREQYF.

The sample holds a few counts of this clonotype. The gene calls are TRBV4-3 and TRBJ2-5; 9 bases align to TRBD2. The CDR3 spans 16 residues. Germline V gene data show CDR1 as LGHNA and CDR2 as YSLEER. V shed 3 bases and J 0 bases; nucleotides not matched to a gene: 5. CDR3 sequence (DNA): TGCGCCAGCAGCCAGTATAGCGGGAGTCACCAAGAGACCCAGTACTTC. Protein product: CASSQYSGSHQETQYF.

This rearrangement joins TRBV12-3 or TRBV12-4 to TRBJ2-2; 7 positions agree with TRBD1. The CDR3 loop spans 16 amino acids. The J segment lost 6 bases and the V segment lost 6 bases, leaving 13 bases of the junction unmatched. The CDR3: CASRDRQGMMAGELFF. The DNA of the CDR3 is TGTGCCAGCAGGGATCGACAGGGAATGATGGCCGGGGAGCTGTTTTTT.

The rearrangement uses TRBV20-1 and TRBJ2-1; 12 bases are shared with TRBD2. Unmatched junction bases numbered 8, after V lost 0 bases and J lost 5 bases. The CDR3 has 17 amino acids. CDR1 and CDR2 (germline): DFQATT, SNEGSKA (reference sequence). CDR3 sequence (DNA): TGCAGTGCTAGAGACGCTAGCGGGGGGGCTGTCGACAATGAGCAGTTCTTC. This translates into CSARDASGGAVDNEQFF.

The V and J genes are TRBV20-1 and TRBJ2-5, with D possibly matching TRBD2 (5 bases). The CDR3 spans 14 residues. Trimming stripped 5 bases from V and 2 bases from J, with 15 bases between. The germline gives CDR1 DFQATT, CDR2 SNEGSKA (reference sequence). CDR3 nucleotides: TGCAGTGCTTGTCGGGGTAGCCTTCAAGAGACCCAGTACTTC. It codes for CSACRGSLQETQYF.

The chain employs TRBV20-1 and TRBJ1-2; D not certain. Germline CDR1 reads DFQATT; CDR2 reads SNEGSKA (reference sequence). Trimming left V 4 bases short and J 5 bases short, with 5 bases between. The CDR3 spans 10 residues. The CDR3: CSATGYGYTF. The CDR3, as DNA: TGCAGTGCTACAGGTTATGGCTACACCTTC.

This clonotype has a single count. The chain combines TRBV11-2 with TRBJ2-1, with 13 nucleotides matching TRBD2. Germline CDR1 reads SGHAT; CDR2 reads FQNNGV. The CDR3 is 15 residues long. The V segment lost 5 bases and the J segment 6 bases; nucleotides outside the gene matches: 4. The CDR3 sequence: CASSGGLAGLNEQFF. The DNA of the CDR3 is TGTGCCAGCAGCGGGGGACTAGCGGGGCTCAATGAGCAGTTCTTC.

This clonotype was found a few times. CDR3 sequence (DNA): TGTGCCAGCGTGGTTAGCTCCTACGAGCAGTACTTC. Translation: CASVVSSYEQYF. The chain combines TRBV2 with TRBJ2-7, with D uncertain. The CDR3 length is 12 residues. Germline V lookup: CDR1 SNHLY, CDR2 FYNNEI. The germline V and J ends were trimmed by 8 bases and 0 bases, with 8 bases remaining between them. Full variable domain (remainder filled in from reference TRBV2 and TRBJ2-7): EPEVTQTPSHQVTQMGQEVILRCVPISNHLYFYWYRQILGQKVEFLVSFYNNEISEKSEIFDDQFSVERPDGSNFTLKIRSTKLEDSAMYFCASVVSSYEQYFGPGTRLTVT.

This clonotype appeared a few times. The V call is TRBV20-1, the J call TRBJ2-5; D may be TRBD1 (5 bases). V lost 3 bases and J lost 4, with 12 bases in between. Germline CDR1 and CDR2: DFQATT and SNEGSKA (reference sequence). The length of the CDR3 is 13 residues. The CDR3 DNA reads TGCAGTGCTAGTCCCTCAGGGCGAGAGACCCAGTACTTC. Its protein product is CSASPSGRETQYF.

The chain's CDR3 is CASSPPVGEAKNIQYF. The CDR3 DNA is TGTGCCAGCTCACCCCCAGTGGGGGAGGCCAAAAACATTCAGTACTTC. This chain uses TRBV18 with TRBJ2-4, with D perhaps TRBD1 or TRBD2 (5 bases each). The CDR3 has 16 amino acids. V was pared by 3 bases and J by 1 base, with 13 bases between. CDR1 KGHSH and CDR2 LQKENI come from the germline V gene.

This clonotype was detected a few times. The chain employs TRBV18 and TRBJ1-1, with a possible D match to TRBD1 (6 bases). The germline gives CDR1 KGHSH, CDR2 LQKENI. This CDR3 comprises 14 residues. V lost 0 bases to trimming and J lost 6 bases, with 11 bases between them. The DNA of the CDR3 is TGTGCCAGCTCACCACCTTACAGGGAAGCTGAAGCTTTCTTT. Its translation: CASSPPYREAEAFF.

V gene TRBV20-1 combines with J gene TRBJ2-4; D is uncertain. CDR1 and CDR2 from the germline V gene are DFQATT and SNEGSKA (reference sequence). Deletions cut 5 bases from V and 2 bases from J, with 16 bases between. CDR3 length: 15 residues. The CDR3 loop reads CSAGYKILTKNIQYF. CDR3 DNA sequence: TGCAGTGCTGGTTACAAGATTCTCACCAAAAACATTCAGTACTTC.